These T cell receptor beta chains were read from a single sample in a study of shared clonotypes between healthy human individuals. Clones were sequenced by immunoSEQ multiplex PCR, and TCRdb holds only the in-frame ones, with some missing. The sample holds 1.5 million to 1.9 million clones, under 99% seen once. The sequenced sample was naive CD4+ T cells sorted from blood. All receptors derive from a man aged 30 to 39 in good health. The CDR3 runs from the conserved cysteine through the conserved F or W. The D gene is left open where the match is weak. Clone size is shown for a subset of rows, as once, few, many or a class of expanded clone.

size,D,J,V,CDR3,DNA
.,.,TRBJ2-1,TRBV29-1,CSVLAVFKGSTYNEQFF,TGCAGCGTTTTAGCGGTTTTCAAGGGTTCCACCTACAATGAGCAGTTCTTC
.,.,TRBJ1-4,TRBV18,CASSPGAATNEKLFF,TGTGCCAGCTCACCAGGCGCAGCAACTAATGAAAAACTGTTTTTT
.,.,TRBJ2-7,TRBV2,CASSEEQVSTYEQYF,TGTGCCAGCAGTGAGGAGCAGGTATCAACCTACGAGCAGTACTTC
.,TRBD2,TRBJ2-3,TRBV10-3,CAISAPGTSGSDTQYF,TGTGCCATCAGTGCCCCAGGAACTAGCGGATCAGATACGCAGTATTTT
.,TRBD2,TRBJ2-5,TRBV28,CASSSPSGIQETQYF,TGTGCCAGCAGTTCCCCGAGCGGGATCCAAGAGACCCAGTACTTC
.,TRBD1,TRBJ1-5,TRBV6-5,CASSSRGQERNQPQHF,TGTGCCAGCAGTTCCCGAGGACAGGAACGCAATCAGCCCCAGCATTTT
.,.,TRBJ2-7,TRBV29-1,CSITGFDEQYF,TGCAGCATAACAGGGTTCGACGAGCAGTACTTC
.,.,TRBJ2-5,TRBV28,CASSFAGVGETQYF,TGTGCCAGCAGTTTCGCAGGGGTGGGAGAGACCCAGTACTTC
.,TRBD2,TRBJ2-1,TRBV10-3,CAISESSGNSYNEQFF,TGTGCCATCAGTGAATCTAGCGGGAACTCCTACAATGAGCAGTTCTTC
.,.,TRBJ2-7,TRBV5-4,CASSQRDISYEQYF,TGTGCCAGCAGCCAGCGGGACATCTCCTACGAGCAGTACTTC
.,.,TRBJ1-2,TRBV6-6,CASFGSGTGPYGYTF,TGTGCCAGCTTTGGTTCGGGTACAGGGCCATATGGCTACACCTTC
.,.,TRBJ2-3,TRBV5-1,CASSLGWGPSTDTQYF,TGCGCCAGCAGCTTGGGATGGGGGCCAAGCACAGATACGCAGTATTTT
.,.,TRBJ1-3,TRBV2,CASTLTADGNTIYF,TGTGCCAGCACCTTGACAGCCGATGGAAACACCATATATTTT
.,TRBD1,TRBJ1-5,TRBV5-1,CASSLGTAGSNQPQHF,TGCGCCAGCAGCCTAGGGACAGCGGGTAGCAATCAGCCCCAGCATTTT
.,TRBD1,TRBJ2-5,TRBV18,CASYRTGRGETQYF,TGTGCCAGCTATCGGACAGGTAGAGGAGAGACCCAGTACTTC
.,.,TRBJ1-4,TRBV5-1,CASSSGTANEKLFF,TGCGCCAGCAGCTCCGGGACGGCTAATGAAAAACTGTTTTTT
.,.,TRBJ2-1,TRBV7-9,CASSPASWDEQFF,TGTGCCAGCAGCCCAGCTAGTTGGGATGAGCAGTTCTTC
.,.,TRBJ2-7,TRBV5-4,CASSLGQSTYEQYF,TGTGCCAGCAGCTTGGGACAGTCCACCTACGAGCAGTACTTC
.,TRBD1,TRBJ1-5,TRBV27,CASRQNTGTGNQPQHF,TGTGCCAGCAGGCAGAACACCGGGACAGGGAATCAGCCCCAGCATTTT
.,.,TRBJ2-1,TRBV11-2,CASRAASNEQFF,TGTGCCAGCCGGGCTGCCAGCAATGAGCAGTTCTTC
.,TRBD1,TRBJ2-3,TRBV9,CASSGGSHRGWADTQYF,TGTGCCAGCAGCGGAGGGTCCCACAGGGGTTGGGCAGATACGCAGTATTTT
.,TRBD1,TRBJ2-6,TRBV7-2,CASSTTGGQANVLTF,TGTGCCAGCAGCACGACAGGGGGCCAAGCCAACGTCCTGACTTTC
once,TRBD1,TRBJ2-7,TRBV25-1,CASSERTGVGHEQYF,TGTGCCAGCAGTGAAAGAACAGGGGTAGGTCACGAGCAGTACTTC
once,TRBD2,TRBJ2-1,TRBV10-1,CASSEYGGRAKNEQFF,TGCGCCAGCAGTGAGTATGGCGGGAGGGCCAAAAATGAGCAGTTCTTC
once,.,TRBJ2-7,TRBV15,CATSGRPLSYEQYF,TGTGCCACCAGCGGACGACCTCTCTCCTACGAGCAGTACTTC
.,TRBD1,TRBJ2-7,TRBV29-1,CSVAGTVTYEQYF,TGCAGCGTGGCCGGGACAGTAACCTACGAGCAGTACTTC
.,.,TRBJ2-5,TRBV28,CASSFRGSGETQYF,TGTGCCAGCAGTTTCAGGGGTTCGGGGGAGACCCAGTACTTC
.,TRBD1,TRBJ1-5,TRBV19,CASRDKGTGVSNQPQHF,TGTGCCAGTAGGGATAAGGGGACAGGGGTGAGCAATCAGCCCCAGCATTTT
.,.,TRBJ2-5,TRBV5-6,CASSLGPSGETQYF,TGTGCCAGCAGCTTGGGACCGTCAGGAGAGACCCAGTACTTC
.,TRBD2,TRBJ2-1,TRBV19,CASNDKGGSSYNEQFF,TGTGCCAGCAACGACAAGGGCGGGAGTTCCTACAATGAGCAGTTCTTC
once,TRBD1,TRBJ2-1,TRBV30,CAWSVNRGNEQFF,TGTGCCTGGAGTGTCAACAGGGGTAATGAGCAGTTCTTC
.,TRBD1,TRBJ2-7,TRBV10-3,CAISDRGYEQYF,TGTGCCATCAGTGACAGGGGGTACGAGCAGTACTTC
.,TRBD2,TRBJ2-3,TRBV18,CASSPGAGRTDTQYF,TGTGCCAGCTCACCAGGAGCGGGGCGCACAGATACGCAGTATTTT
.,.,TRBJ2-7,TRBV28,CASSFTLKSPDYEQYF,TGTGCCAGCAGTTTCACTCTCAAATCGCCAGACTACGAGCAGTACTTC
.,TRBD2,TRBJ2-1,TRBV6-6,CASSYLSGRDNEQFF,TGTGCCAGCAGTTACTTGAGCGGGAGGGATAATGAGCAGTTCTTC
.,.,TRBJ1-2,TRBV5-1,CASSEPGLGVTF,TGCGCCAGCAGCGAACCGGGCCTTGGAGTGACCTTC
.,TRBD1,TRBJ1-4,TRBV5-1,CASSSGTGRGAITNEKLFF,TGCGCCAGCAGCTCCGGGACAGGGAGGGGAGCTATTACTAATGAAAAACTGTTTTTT
.,.,TRBJ1-5,TRBV19,CASSIDGSMWGQPQHF,TGTGCCAGTAGTATAGACGGGAGTATGTGGGGACAGCCCCAGCATTTT
.,.,TRBJ2-3,TRBV7-9,CASSYGPDTQYF,TGTGCCAGCAGCTACGGGCCCGATACGCAGTATTTT
.,TRBD1,TRBJ2-2,TRBV5-1,CASTGQLSGGELFF,TGCGCCAGTACGGGACAGCTCTCAGGGGGGGAGCTGTTTTTT
.,.,TRBJ2-7,TRBV11-2,CASSFRIHEQYF,TGTGCCAGCAGCTTTCGGATCCACGAGCAGTACTTC